This is a list of T cell receptor beta chains from one sample in a study of blood T cell repertoires in COVID-19. Clones were read by immunoSEQ multiplex PCR, and TCRdb kept only the in-frame ones, dropping some. The sample has about 150,000 clones, roughly 84% seen once. Sequences were obtained from peripheral blood. All receptors come from a man aged 30 to 39 with COVID-19, enrolled during active disease. Both conserved end residues are part of each CDR3. The D gene is left open where the match is weak. Clone sizes are given selectively: once, few, many, or a class where the clone is expanded.

clone_size	v_call	j_call	d_call	cdr3_nt	cdr3_aa
NA	TRBV10-3	TRBJ2-1	NA	TGTGCCATCAGTGCCCTCGAGCGGATGAACAATGAGCAGTTCTTC	CAISALERMNNEQFF
NA	TRBV27	TRBJ2-2	NA	TGTGCCAGCAGTTTAGAGCGGGACACCGGGGAGCTGTTTTTT	CASSLERDTGELFF
NA	TRBV5-1	TRBJ2-7	NA	TGCGCCAGCAGGAGAGGAGGGCCGGACGAGCAGTACTTC	CASRRGGPDEQYF
NA	TRBV7-9	TRBJ1-5	NA	TGTGCCAGCAGCCCTACCGGAACAGAATATAGCAATCAGCCCCAGCATTTT	CASSPTGTEYSNQPQHF
NA	TRBV9	TRBJ1-3	NA	TGTGCCAGCAGCGTAGACGGGGGATCGGGAAACACCATATATTTT	CASSVDGGSGNTIYF
NA	TRBV11-3	TRBJ2-3	TRBD2	TGTGCCAGCAGCTTCGGCGGGAGAGGGGATACGCAGTATTTT	CASSFGGRGDTQYF
few	TRBV9	TRBJ2-1	NA	TGTGCCAGCCCCGACCGGGACTGGCGCAATGAGCAGTTCTTC	CASPDRDWRNEQFF
NA	TRBV5-5	TRBJ1-4	NA	TGTGCCAGCAGCCAAGGACAGAATGAAAAACTGTTTTTT	CASSQGQNEKLFF
NA	TRBV30	TRBJ1-1	NA	TGTGCCTGGAGTGCCCCAGATACAGTGAACACTGAAGCTTTCTTT	CAWSAPDTVNTEAFF
NA	TRBV7-8	TRBJ2-4	NA	TGTGCCAGCAGCCCTGAGACTAGACGAAACATTCAGTACTTC	CASSPETRRNIQYF
few	TRBV6-2/TRBV6-3	TRBJ1-1	NA	TGTGCCAGCAGTTACGGGGGGGGGACTGAAGCTTTCTTT	CASSYGGGTEAFF
once	TRBV7-2	TRBJ1-2	TRBD1	TGTGCCAGCAGCCCTCGAGCGGACAGGGCCTTGTATGGCTACACCTTC	CASSPRADRALYGYTF
NA	TRBV7-8	TRBJ2-7	NA	TGTGCCAGCAGCCGAGGACAACCCACCTACGAGCAGTACTTC	CASSRGQPTYEQYF
NA	TRBV10-3	TRBJ2-1	TRBD1	TGTGCCATCAGTTCCGGGACAGGGTCGGATGAGCAGTTCTTC	CAISSGTGSDEQFF
NA	TRBV24-1	TRBJ2-1	NA	TGTGCCACCAGTGAGGCTCCGAACAATGAGCAGTTCTTC	CATSEAPNNEQFF
NA	TRBV7-9	TRBJ2-1	NA	TGTGCCAGCAGGGGGGCTACAAGGGACAATGAGCAGTTCTTC	CASRGATRDNEQFF
NA	TRBV18	TRBJ2-2	TRBD2	TGTGCCAGCTCCCCGGGAGGGCCGGGTACCGGGGAGCTGTTTTTT	CASSPGGPGTGELFF
NA	TRBV6-2/TRBV6-3	TRBJ2-1	TRBD2	TGTGCCAGCAGTCGAGGACTAGCGGGAGGGTGGTTCTTC	CASSRGLAGGWFF
NA	TRBV3-1/TRBV3-2	TRBJ2-5	TRBD2	TGTGCCAGCAGCCAGGCCGGGACTAGCGGACAAGAGACCCAGTACTTC	CASSQAGTSGQETQYF
NA	TRBV5-1	TRBJ2-7	TRBD1	TGCGCCAGCAGCTCTCAAGGACAGGGGATGTCCTACGAGCAGTACTTC	CASSSQGQGMSYEQYF
NA	TRBV6-1	TRBJ1-4	NA	TGTGCCAGCAGTGTTCGAAAGGGAGCTACTCCAACTAATGAAAAACTGTTTTTT	CASSVRKGATPTNEKLFF
NA	TRBV28	TRBJ1-5	TRBD1	TGTGCCAGCAGGACAGGGAGCAATCAGCCCCAGCATTTT	CASRTGSNQPQHF
NA	TRBV6-2/TRBV6-3	TRBJ2-7	TRBD2	TGTGCCAGCAGTTACTCGAACTCCCTAGCGGGGCTCTACGAGCAGTACTTC	CASSYSNSLAGLYEQYF
NA	TRBV25-1	TRBJ2-5	TRBD1	TGTGCCAGCAGTTCACCCCGGGACAGCCCTATACTGGGAGAGACCCAGTACTTC	CASSSPRDSPILGETQYF
once	TRBV6-1	TRBJ1-2	TRBD1	TGTGCCAGCAGTGACCGACAGGGAAGCTATGGCTACACCTTC	CASSDRQGSYGYTF
NA	TRBV2	TRBJ2-1	TRBD2	TGTGCCAGCAGTGGACTAGCGGTCCTGTTCGATGAGCAGTTCTTC	CASSGLAVLFDEQFF
NA	TRBV30	TRBJ2-7	NA	TGTGCCTGGAGTGTGTACCCCAGACATGAGGAGCAGTACTTC	CAWSVYPRHEEQYF
once	TRBV10-3	TRBJ2-7	TRBD2	TGTGCCATCACCCTACCCACTAGCGGCAAGTACTTC	CAITLPTSGKYF
NA	TRBV7-8	TRBJ1-1	NA	TGTGCCAGCAGCACGGACAGGAACACTGAAGCTTTCTTT	CASSTDRNTEAFF
once	TRBV18	TRBJ1-1	TRBD1	TGTGCCAGCTCGGGACAGGGTGGGACTGAAGCTTTCTTT	CASSGQGGTEAFF
once	TRBV3-1/TRBV3-2	TRBJ2-3	NA	TGTGCCAGCCGGAGACGAGGGGGGGCCACAGATACGCAGTATTTT	CASRRRGGATDTQYF
few	TRBV12-3/TRBV12-4	TRBJ2-3	NA	TGTGCCAGCAGCCGGGGGGATACGCAGTATTTT	CASSRGDTQYF
many	TRBV6-4	TRBJ2-3	TRBD1	TGTGCCAGCAGTGGGACAGGGGGCACAGATACGCAGTATTTT	CASSGTGGTDTQYF
NA	TRBV4-1	TRBJ2-1	TRBD1	TGCGCCAGCAGCCAAAGGGGGCTCGATGAGCAGTTCTTC	CASSQRGLDEQFF
NA	TRBV28	TRBJ2-7	NA	TGTGCCACCTACTCCAGGGATAACTACGAGCAGTACTTC	CATYSRDNYEQYF
NA	TRBV6-4	TRBJ2-7	NA	TGTGCCAGAACTCGGAGGCGGAGGGGTTACGAGCAGTACTTC	CARTRRRRGYEQYF
NA	TRBV5-1	TRBJ2-7	TRBD1	TGCGCCAGCAGCCCGGGACAGGGCGGCGGGTTAAGCTACGAGCAGTACTTC	CASSPGQGGGLSYEQYF
NA	TRBV28	TRBJ1-1	NA	TGTGCCAGCACCCTCCCCCCCCGGAACACTGAAGCTTTCTTT	CASTLPPRNTEAFF